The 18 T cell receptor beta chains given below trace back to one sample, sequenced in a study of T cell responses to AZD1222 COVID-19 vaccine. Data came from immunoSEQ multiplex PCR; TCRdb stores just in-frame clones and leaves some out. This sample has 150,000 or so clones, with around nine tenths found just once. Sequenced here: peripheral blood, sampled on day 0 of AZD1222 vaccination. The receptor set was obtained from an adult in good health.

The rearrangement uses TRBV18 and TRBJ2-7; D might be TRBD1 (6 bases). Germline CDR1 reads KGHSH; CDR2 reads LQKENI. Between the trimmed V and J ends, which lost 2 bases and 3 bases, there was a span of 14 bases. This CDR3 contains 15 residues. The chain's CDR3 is CASSPIPGHIYEQYF. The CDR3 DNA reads TGTGCCAGCTCACCAATCCCGGGACACATCTACGAGCAGTACTTC.

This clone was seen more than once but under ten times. The DNA for the CDR3 is TGTGCCAGCAAATCGAGCCAGGCTGAAGCTTTCTTT. Protein product: CASKSSQAEAFF. The J gene is TRBJ1-1, the V gene TRBV6-5, with no clear D. Germline-derived CDR1 and CDR2 are MNHEY and SVGAGI. This CDR3 is 12 amino acids long. V lost 7 bases to trimming and J lost 6 bases, with 12 bases between them.

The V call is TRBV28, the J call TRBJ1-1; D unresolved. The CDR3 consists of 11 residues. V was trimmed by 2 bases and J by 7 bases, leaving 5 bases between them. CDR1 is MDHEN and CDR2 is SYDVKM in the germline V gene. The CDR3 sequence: CASSLAGEAFF. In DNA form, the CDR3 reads TGTGCCAGCAGTTTAGCAGGTGAAGCTTTCTTT.

CDR3 in amino acids: CSVGNSSYNEQFF. CDR3 coding DNA: TGCAGCGTCGGGAATAGTTCCTACAATGAGCAGTTCTTC. V gene TRBV29-1 combines with J gene TRBJ2-1; D might be TRBD2 (5 bases). V gave up 6 bases and J gave up 1 base, with 10 bases separating them. Per the germline V gene, CDR1 is SQVTM and CDR2 is ANQGSEA. This CDR3 has 13 amino acids.

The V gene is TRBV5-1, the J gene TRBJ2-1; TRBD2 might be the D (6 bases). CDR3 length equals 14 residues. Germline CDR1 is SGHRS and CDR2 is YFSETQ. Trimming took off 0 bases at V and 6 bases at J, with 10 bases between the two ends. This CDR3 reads CASSLGTKFNEQFF. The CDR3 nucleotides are TGCGCCAGCAGCTTGGGGACTAAGTTCAATGAGCAGTTCTTC.

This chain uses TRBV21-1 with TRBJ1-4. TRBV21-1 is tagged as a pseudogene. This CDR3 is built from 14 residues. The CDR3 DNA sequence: TGTGCCAGCAGCAAACACCCTCCGTGGGAAAAACTGTTTTTT. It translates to CASSKHPPWEKLFF.

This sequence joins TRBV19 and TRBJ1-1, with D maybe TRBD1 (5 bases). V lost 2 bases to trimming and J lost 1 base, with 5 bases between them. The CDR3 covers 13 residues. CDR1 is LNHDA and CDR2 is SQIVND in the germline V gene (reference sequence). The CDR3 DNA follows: TGTGCCAGTAGTATACAGGGGAACACTGAAGCTTTCTTT. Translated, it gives CASSIQGNTEAFF.

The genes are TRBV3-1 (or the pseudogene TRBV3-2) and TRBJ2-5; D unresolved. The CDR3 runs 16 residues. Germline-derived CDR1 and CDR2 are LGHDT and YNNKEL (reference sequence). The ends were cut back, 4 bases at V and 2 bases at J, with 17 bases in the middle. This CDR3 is CASSRRWSSNQETQYF. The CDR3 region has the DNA TGTGCCAGCAGCCGCCGCTGGAGCTCTAATCAAGAGACCCAGTACTTC.

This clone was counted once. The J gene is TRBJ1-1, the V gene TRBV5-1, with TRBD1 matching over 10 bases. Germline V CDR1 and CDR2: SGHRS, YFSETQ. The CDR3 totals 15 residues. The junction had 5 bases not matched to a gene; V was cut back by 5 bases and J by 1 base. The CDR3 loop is CASRPTGGQNTEAFF. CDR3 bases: TGCGCCAGCAGACCGACAGGGGGCCAGAACACTGAAGCTTTCTTT.

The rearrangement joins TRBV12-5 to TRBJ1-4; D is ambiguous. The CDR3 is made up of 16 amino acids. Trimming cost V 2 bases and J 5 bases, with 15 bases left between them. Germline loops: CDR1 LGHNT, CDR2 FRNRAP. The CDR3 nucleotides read TGTGCTAGTGGTTTGTTGAAGAGCTCGGGGAATGAAAAACTGTTTTTT. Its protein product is CASGLLKSSGNEKLFF.

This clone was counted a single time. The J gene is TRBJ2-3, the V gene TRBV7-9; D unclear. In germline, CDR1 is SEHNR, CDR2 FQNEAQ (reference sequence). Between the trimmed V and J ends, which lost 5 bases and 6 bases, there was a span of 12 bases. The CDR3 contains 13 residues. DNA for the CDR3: TGTGCCAGCAGCCTTTTCGGTGTGGATACGCAGTATTTT. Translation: CASSLFGVDTQYF.

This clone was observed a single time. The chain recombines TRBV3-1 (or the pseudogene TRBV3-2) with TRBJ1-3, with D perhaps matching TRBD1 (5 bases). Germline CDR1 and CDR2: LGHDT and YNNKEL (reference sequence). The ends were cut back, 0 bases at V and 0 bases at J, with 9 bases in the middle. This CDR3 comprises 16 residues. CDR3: CASSQDWGSSGNTIYF. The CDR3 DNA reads TGTGCCAGCAGCCAAGATTGGGGCAGCTCTGGAAACACCATATATTTT.

CDR3 sequence reads: CASWGLGSDEQFF. The DNA of the CDR3 is TGTGCCAGCTGGGGTCTAGGGTCGGATGAGCAGTTCTTC. This chain connects TRBV12-3 or TRBV12-4 to TRBJ2-1; unclear D gene. The CDR3 runs to 13 residues. Trimming took 8 bases from V and 8 from J, leaving 16 bases between them.

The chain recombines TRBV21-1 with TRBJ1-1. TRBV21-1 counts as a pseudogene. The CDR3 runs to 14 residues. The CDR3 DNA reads TGTGCCAGCAGCAAAGGGAACCTGAACACTGAAGCTTTCTTT. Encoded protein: CASSKGNLNTEAFF.

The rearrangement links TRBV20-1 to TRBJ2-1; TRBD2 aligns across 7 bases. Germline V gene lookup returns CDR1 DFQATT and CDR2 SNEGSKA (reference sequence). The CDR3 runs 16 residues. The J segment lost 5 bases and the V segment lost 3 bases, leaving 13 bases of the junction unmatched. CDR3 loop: CSASGSLPLADNEQFF. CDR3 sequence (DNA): TGCAGTGCTAGTGGCTCCCTTCCCCTAGCGGACAATGAGCAGTTCTTC.

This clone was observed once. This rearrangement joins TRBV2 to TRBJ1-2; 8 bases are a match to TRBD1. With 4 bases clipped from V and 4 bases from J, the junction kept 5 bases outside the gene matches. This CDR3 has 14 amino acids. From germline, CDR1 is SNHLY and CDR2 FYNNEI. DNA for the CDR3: TGTGCCAGCAGTGGGGCAGGGGGCGGCTATGGCTACACCTTC. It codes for CASSGAGGGYGYTF.

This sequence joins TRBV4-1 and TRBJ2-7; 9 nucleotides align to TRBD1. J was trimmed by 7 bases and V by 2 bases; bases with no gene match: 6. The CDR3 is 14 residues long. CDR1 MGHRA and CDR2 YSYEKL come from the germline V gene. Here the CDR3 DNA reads TGCGCCAGCAGCCAACCGGGACAGGGCAGGGAGCAGTACTTC. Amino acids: CASSQPGQGREQYF.

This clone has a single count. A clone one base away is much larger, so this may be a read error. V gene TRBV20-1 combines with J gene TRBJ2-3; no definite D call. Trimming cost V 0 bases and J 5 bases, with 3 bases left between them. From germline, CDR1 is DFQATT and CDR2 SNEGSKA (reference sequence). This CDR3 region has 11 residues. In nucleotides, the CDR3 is TGCAGTGCTAGAGAGGAAGATACGCAGTATTTT. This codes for CSAREEDTQYF.